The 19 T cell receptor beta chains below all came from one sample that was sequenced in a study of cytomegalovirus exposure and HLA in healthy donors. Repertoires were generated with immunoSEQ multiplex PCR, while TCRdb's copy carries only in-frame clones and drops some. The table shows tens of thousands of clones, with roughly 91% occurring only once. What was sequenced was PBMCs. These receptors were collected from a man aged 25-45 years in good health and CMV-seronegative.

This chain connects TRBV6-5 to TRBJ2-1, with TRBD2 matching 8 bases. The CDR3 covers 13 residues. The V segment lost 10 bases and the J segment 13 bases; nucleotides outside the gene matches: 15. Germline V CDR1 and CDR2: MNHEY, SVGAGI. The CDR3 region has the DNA TGTGCCACCGCCCAGCAATCGGGACTAGGACAGTTCTTC. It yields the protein CATAQQSGLGQFF.

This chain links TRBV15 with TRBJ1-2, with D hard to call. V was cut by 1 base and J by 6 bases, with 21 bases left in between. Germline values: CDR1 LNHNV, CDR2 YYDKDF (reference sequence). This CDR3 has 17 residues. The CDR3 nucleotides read TGTGCCACCAGCAGAGGAACAGTCGGTCGGCGTAAAGATGGCTACACCTTC. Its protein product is CATSRGTVGRRKDGYTF.

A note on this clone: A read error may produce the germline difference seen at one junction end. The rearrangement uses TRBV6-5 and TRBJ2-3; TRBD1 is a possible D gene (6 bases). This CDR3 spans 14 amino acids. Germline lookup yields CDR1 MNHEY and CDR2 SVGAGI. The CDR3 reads CASSPTRVTGTQYF. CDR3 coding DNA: TGTGCCAGCAGCCCAACTAGGGTGACAGGTACGCAGTATTTT.

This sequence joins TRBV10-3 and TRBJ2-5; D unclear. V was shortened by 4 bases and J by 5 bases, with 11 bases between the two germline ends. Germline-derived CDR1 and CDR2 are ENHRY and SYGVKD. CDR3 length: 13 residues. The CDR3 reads CAISGLVGETQYF. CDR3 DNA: TGTGCCATCAGTGGGCTAGTTGGCGAGACCCAGTACTTC.

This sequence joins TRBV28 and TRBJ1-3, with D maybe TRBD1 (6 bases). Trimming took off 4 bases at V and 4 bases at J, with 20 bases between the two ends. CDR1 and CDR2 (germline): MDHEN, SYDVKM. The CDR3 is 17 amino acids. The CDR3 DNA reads TGTGCCAGCAGTTCCCCCCGGGGAGGGGGAGAAGGAAACACCATATATTTT. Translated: CASSSPRGGGEGNTIYF.

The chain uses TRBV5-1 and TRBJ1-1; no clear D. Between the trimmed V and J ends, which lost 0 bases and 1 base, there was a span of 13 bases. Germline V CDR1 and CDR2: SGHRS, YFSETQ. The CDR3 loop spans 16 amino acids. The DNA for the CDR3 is TGCGCCAGCAGCTTGGAGGTCAGGCCCACGAACACTGAAGCTTTCTTT. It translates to CASSLEVRPTNTEAFF.

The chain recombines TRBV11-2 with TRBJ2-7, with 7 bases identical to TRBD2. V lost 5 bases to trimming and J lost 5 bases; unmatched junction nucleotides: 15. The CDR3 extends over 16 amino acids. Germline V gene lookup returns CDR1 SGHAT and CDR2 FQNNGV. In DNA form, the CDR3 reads TGTGCCAGCAGCCCATTGGGGGGGGAGATAGTAGACGAGCAGTACTTC. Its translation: CASSPLGGEIVDEQYF. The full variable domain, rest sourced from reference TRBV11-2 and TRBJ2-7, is EAGVAQSPRYKIIEKRQSVAFWCNPISGHATLYWYQQILGQGPKLLIQFQNNGVVDDSQLPKDRFSAERLKGVDSTLKIQPAKLEDSAVYLCASSPLGGEIVDEQYFGPGTRLTVT.

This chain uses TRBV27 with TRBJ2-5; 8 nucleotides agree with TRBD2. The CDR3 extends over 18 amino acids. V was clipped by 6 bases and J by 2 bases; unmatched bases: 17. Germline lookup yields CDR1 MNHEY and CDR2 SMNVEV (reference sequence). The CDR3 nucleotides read TGTGCCAGCAGCCTTATCCCCTTAGCGGGACCCCTACAAGAGACCCAGTACTTC. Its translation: CASSLIPLAGPLQETQYF.

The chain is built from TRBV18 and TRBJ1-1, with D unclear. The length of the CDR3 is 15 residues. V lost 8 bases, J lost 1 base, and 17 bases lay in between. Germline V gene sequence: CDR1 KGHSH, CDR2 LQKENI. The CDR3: CASREGLNRNTEAFF. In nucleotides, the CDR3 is TGTGCCAGCCGCGAGGGCCTAAACCGGAACACTGAAGCTTTCTTT. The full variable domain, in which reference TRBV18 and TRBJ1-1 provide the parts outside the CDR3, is NAGVMQNPRHLVRRRGQEARLRCSPMKGHSHVYWYRQLPEEGLKFMVYLQKENIIDESGMPKERFSAEFPKEGPSILRIQQVVRGDSAAYFCASREGLNRNTEAFFGQGTRLTVV.

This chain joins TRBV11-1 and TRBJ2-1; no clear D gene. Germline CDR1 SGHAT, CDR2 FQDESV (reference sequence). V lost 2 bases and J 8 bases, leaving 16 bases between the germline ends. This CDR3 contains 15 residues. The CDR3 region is CASSLRWVSSDEQFF. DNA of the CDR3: TGTGCCAGCAGCTTAAGGTGGGTTAGCAGCGATGAGCAGTTCTTC.

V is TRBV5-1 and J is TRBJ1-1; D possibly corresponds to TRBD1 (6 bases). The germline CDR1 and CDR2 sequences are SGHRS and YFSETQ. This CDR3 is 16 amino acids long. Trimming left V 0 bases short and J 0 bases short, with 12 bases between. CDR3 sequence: CASSLGGQRMNTEAFF. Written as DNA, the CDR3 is TGCGCCAGCAGCTTGGGTGGACAGAGAATGAACACTGAAGCTTTCTTT.

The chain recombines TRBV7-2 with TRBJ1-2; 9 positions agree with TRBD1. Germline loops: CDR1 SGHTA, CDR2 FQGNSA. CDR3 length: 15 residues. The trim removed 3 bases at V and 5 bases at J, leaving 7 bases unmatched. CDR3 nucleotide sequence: TGTGCCAGCAGCTTTTTACAGGGGGCTGGGTATGGCTACACCTTC. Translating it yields CASSFLQGAGYGYTF.

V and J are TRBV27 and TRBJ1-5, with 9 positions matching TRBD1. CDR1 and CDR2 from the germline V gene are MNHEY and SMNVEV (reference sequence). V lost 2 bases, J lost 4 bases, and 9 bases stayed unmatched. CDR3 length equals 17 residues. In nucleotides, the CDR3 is TGTGCCAGCAGTTTAGTGGGGACAGGGTTTGGTAATCAGCCCCAGCATTTT. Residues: CASSLVGTGFGNQPQHF.

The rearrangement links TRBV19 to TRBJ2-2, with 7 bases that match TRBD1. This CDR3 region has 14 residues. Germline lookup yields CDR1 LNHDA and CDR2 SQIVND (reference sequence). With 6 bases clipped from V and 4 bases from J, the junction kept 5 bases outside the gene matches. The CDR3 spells CASRWGQFTGELFF. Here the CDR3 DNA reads TGTGCCAGTAGGTGGGGACAGTTCACCGGGGAGCTGTTTTTT.

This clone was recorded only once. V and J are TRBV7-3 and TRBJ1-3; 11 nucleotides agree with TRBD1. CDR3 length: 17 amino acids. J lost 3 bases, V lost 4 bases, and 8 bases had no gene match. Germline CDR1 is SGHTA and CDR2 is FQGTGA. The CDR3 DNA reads TGTGCCAGCAGCTCGGACAGGGGGCGCAAAGTTGGAAACACCATATATTTT. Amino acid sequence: CASSSDRGRKVGNTIYF. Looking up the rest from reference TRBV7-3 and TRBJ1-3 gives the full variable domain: GAGVSQTPSNKVTEKGKYVELRCDPISGHTALYWYRQSLGQGPEFLIYFQGTGAADDSGLPNDRFFAVRPEGSVSTLKIQRTERGDSAVYLCASSSDRGRKVGNTIYFGEGSWLTVV.

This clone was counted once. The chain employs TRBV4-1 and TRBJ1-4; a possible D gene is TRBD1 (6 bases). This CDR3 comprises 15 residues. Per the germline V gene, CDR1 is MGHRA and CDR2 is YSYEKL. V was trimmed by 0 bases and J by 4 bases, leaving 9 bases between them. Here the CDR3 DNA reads TGCGCCAGCAGCCAAGATGAGGGGGATAATGAAAAACTGTTTTTT. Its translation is CASSQDEGDNEKLFF.

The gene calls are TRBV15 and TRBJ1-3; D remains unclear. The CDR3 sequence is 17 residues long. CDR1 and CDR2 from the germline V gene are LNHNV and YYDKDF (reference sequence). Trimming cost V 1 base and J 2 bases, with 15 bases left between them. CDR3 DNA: TGTGCCACCAGCAGAGGGTTTGGAGTTACTGCTGGAAACACCATATATTTT. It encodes CATSRGFGVTAGNTIYF.

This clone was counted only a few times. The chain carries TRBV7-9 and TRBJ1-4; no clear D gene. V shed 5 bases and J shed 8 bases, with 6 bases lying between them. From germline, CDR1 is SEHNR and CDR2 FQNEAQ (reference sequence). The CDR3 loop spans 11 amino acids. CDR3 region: CASSPREKLFF. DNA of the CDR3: TGTGCCAGCAGCCCGCGGGAAAAACTGTTTTTT.

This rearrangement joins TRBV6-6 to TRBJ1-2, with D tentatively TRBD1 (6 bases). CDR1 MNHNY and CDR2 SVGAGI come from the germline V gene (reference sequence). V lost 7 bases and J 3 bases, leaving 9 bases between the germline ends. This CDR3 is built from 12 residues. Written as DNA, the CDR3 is TGTGCCAGCAAGGACAGCTACTATGGCTACACCTTC. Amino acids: CASKDSYYGYTF.